Included here is one T cell receptor beta chain sequence, with context. This entry is derived from a study of monozygotic twins with inflammatory bowel disease. CDR1 and CDR2 from the germline V gene are DFQATT and SNEGSKA (reference sequence). The CDR3 loop spans 19 amino acids. One entry per CDR3 protein, without DNA, is what TCRdb gives after re-calling the 5' RACE reads. This table holds around 99,000 distinct CDR3 sequences. The specimen was blood. The source of this sequence is a human donor with ulcerative colitis or Crohn's disease, or a healthy co-twin of an affected twin (not recorded which). The chain recombines TRBV20-1 with TRBJ2-7; TCRdb indicates TRBD2, and absent DNA this call remains unverified. CDR3 in amino acids: CSARGRLAGGPSHSYEQYF.